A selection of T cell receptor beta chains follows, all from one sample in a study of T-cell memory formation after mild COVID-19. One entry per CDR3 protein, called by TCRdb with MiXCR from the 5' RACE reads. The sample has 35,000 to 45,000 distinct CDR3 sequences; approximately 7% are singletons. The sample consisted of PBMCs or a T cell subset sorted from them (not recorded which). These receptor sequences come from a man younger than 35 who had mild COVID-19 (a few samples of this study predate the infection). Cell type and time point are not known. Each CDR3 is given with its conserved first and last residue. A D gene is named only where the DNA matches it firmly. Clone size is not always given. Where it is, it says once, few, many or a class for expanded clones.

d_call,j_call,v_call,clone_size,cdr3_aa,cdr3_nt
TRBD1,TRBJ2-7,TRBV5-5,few,CASSAGTGGYEQYF,TGTGCCAGCAGCGCCGGGACAGGGGGCTACGAGCAGTACTTC
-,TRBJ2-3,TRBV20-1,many,CSARDIRNRADTQYF,TGCAGTGCTAGAGATATAAGGAATAGAGCCGATACGCAGTATTTT
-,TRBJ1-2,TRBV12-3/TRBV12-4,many,CASTWGGSGYTF,TGTGCCAGCACCTGGGGGGGAAGCGGCTACACCTTC
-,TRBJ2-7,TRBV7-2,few,CASTRYVAKEQYF,TGTGCCAGCACCAGATACGTCGCTAAGGAGCAGTACTTC
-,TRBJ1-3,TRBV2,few,CASGTVYSGNTIYF,TGTGCCAGCGGGACGGTCTACTCTGGAAACACCATATATTTT
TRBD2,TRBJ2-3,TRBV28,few,CASSSVVGGTSDTQYF,TGTGCCAGCAGTTCTGTAGTGGGGGGGACTAGTGATACGCAGTATTTT
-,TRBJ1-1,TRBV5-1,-,CASSAETEAFF,TGCGCCAGCAGCGCAGAGACTGAAGCTTTCTTT
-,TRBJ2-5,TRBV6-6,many,CASSSDGGQETQYF,TGTGCCAGCAGTTCTGACGGGGGACAAGAGACCCAGTACTTC
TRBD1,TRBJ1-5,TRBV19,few,CASSEQGSANQPQHF,TGTGCCAGTAGTGAACAGGGGAGCGCCAATCAGCCCCAGCATTTT
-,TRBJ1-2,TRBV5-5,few,CASILGQTYGYTF,TGTGCCAGCATCCTAGGACAGACATATGGCTACACCTTC
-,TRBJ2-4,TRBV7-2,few,CASSLAQGVAKNIQYF,TGTGCCAGCAGCTTAGCTCAGGGTGTAGCCAAAAACATTCAGTACTTC
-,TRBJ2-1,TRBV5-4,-,CASSRLDWDEQFF,TGTGCCAGCAGCCGACTTGATTGGGATGAGCAGTTCTTC
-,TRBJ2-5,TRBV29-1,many,CSARPNGEQETQYF,TGCAGCGCCCGACCGAACGGGGAACAAGAGACCCAGTACTTC
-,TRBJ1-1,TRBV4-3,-,CASSQQSAYTEAFF,TGCGCCAGCAGCCAACAATCGGCTTACACTGAAGCTTTCTTT
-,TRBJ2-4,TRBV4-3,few,CASSQGDGRTEDIQYF,TGCGCCAGCAGCCAAGGGGACGGCAGGACCGAAGACATTCAGTACTTC
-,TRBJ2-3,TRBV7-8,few,CASSMDSFTDTQYF,TGTGCCAGCAGCATGGACAGTTTCACAGATACGCAGTATTTT
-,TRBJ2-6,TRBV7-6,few,CASSLDGAGAGANVLTF,TGTGCCAGCAGCTTAGATGGTGCCGGGGCTGGGGCCAACGTCCTGACTTTC
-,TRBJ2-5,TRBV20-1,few,CSAPKGETQYF,TGCAGTGCGCCGAAAGGGGAGACCCAGTACTTC
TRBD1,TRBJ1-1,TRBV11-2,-,CASSRAGTGGTEAFF,TGTGCCAGCAGCCGCGCCGGGACAGGGGGCACTGAAGCTTTCTTT
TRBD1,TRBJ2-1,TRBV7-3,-,CASSDRGPYNEQFF,TGTGCCAGCAGCGACAGGGGACCGTACAATGAGCAGTTCTTC
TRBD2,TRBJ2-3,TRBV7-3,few,CASSPSGGAPDTQYF,TGTGCCAGCAGCCCGAGCGGGGGGGCACCAGATACGCAGTATTTT
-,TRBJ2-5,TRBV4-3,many,CASSRSGRGLQETQYF,TGCGCCAGCAGCCGATCCGGTAGGGGACTCCAAGAGACCCAGTACTTC
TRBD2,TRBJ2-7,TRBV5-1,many,CASSVGAGGRDEQYF,TGCGCCAGCAGTGTCGGTGCGGGGGGCCGGGACGAGCAGTACTTC
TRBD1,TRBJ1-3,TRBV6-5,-,CASSRQGRNTIYF,TGTGCCAGCAGTCGACAGGGAAGAAACACCATATATTTT
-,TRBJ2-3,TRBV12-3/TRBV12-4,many,CAIQAPTTTQYF,TGTGCCATCCAGGCCCCGACCACGACGCAGTATTTT
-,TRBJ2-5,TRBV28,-,CASSGLGAQETQYF,TGTGCCAGCAGTGGTCTAGGGGCCCAAGAGACCCAGTACTTC
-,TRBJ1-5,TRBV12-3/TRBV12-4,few,CASSITGTTQPQHF,TGTGCCAGCAGTATTACAGGGACCACTCAGCCCCAGCATTTT
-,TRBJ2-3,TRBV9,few,CASRRGGDSTDTQYF,TGTGCCAGCAGGAGGGGGGGCGATAGCACAGATACGCAGTATTTT
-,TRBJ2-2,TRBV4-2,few,CASSQEGDPSTGELFF,TGTGCCAGCAGCCAAGAGGGGGACCCCTCCACCGGGGAGCTGTTTTTT
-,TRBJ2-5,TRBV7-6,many,CASSQMVETQYF,TGTGCCAGCAGCCAAATGGTTGAGACCCAGTACTTC
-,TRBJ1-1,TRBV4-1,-,CASSQPTENTEAFF,TGCGCCAGCAGCCAACCGACAGAGAACACTGAAGCTTTCTTT